This T cell receptor beta chain was sequenced in a study of cytomegalovirus exposure and HLA in healthy donors. General study results and limits: The authors later found HLA-associated TCR beta chains more clonally expanded than equally common others.

Trimming left V 3 bases short and J 5 bases short, with 13 bases between. Per the germline V gene, CDR1 is SNHLY and CDR2 is FYNNEI. The CDR3 extends over 14 amino acids. On this clone itself: Its antigen is not identified.

The study ran its PCR with 60 Vbeta and 13 Jbeta primers. Clones were read by immunoSEQ multiplex PCR, and TCRdb kept only the in-frame ones, dropping some. Among more than 95,000 clones listed, around 80% were seen once. The material sequenced was PBMCs. The receptor's source is a male donor in good health and CMV-seronegative. J is TRBJ1-2 and V is TRBV2, with TRBD1 as a possible D gene (6 bases). Here the CDR3 reads CASSDPTGRYGYTF. CDR3 nucleotide sequence: TGTGCCAGCAGTGACCCTACAGGGCGGTATGGCTACACCTTC.